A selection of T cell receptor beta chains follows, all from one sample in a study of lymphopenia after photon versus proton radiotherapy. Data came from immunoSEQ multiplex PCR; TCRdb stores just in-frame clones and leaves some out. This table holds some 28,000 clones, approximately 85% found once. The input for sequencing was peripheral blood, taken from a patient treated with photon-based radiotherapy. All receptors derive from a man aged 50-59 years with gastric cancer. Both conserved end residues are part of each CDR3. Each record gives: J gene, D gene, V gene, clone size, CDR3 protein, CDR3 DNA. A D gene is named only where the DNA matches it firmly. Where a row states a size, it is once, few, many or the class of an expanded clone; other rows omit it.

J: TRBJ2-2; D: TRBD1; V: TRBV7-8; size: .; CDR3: CASSFRTGVNTGELFF; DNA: TGTGCCAGCAGCTTCAGGACAGGCGTGAACACCGGGGAGCTGTTTTTT
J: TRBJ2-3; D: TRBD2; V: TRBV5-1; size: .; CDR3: CASSPNGLAGTDTQYF; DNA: TGCGCCAGCAGCCCCAACGGACTAGCGGGGACAGATACGCAGTATTTT
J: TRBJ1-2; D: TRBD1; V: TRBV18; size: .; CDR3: CASSPGQGHYGYTF; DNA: TGTGCCAGCTCACCTGGACAGGGTCACTATGGCTACACCTTC
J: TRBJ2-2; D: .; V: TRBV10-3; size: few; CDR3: CAIMKNTGELFF; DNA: TGTGCCATCATGAAAAACACCGGGGAGCTGTTTTTT
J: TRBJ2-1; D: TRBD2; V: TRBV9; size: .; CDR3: CASSVDLRGYDEQFF; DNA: TGTGCCAGCAGCGTAGATTTGCGGGGGTATGATGAGCAGTTCTTC
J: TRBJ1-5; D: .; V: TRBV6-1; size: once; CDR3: CASSEAIAGNQPQHF; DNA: TGTGCCAGCAGTGAAGCGATAGCAGGGAATCAGCCCCAGCATTTT
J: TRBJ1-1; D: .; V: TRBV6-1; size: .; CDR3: CASSDLTAPNTEAFF; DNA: TGTGCCAGCAGTGATTTAACAGCACCGAACACTGAAGCTTTCTTT
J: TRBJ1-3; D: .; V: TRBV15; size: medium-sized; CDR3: CATTQNSGNTIYF; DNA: TGTGCCACCACCCAAAACTCTGGAAACACCATATATTTT
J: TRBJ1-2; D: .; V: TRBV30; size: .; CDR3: CAWSRAVRGYTF; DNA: TGTGCCTGGAGTCGGGCCGTCCGTGGCTACACCTTC
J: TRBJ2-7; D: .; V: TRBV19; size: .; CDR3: CASSIDPGPAVEQYF; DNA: TGTGCCAGTAGTATAGATCCCGGGCCAGCTGTAGAGCAGTACTTC
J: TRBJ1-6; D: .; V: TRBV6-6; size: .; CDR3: CASSPQGSDSPLHF; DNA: TGTGCCAGCAGTCCGCAAGGTAGTGATTCACCCCTCCACTTT
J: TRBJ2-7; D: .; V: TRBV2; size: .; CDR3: CASSTNSYEQYF; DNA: TGTGCCAGCAGCACTAACTCCTACGAGCAGTACTTC
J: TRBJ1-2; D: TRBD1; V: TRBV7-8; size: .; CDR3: CASSLAPETGEDYGYTF; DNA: TGTGCCAGCAGCTTAGCCCCGGAGACAGGGGAGGACTATGGCTACACCTTC
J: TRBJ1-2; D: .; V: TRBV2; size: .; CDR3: CASSDVANYGYTF; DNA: TGTGCCAGCAGTGATGTAGCTAACTATGGCTACACCTTC
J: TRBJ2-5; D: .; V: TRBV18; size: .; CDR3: CASSPPYREQETQYF; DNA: TGTGCCAGCTCACCACCCTACCGGGAACAAGAGACCCAGTACTTC
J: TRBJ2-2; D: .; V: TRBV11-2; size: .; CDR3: CASSSNTGELFF; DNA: TGTGCCAGCAGCTCAAACACCGGGGAGCTGTTTTTT
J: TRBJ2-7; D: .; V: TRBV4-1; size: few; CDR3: CASSQAGDADEQYF; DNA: TGCGCCAGCAGCCAAGCTGGGGACGCTGACGAGCAGTACTTC
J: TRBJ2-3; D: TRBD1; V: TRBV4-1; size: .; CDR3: CASSLIGQGLDTQYF; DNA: TGCGCCAGCAGCCTGATCGGACAGGGGTTGGATACGCAGTATTTT
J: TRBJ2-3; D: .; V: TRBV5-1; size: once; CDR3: CASGHGGPDTQYF; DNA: TGCGCCAGCGGTCACGGGGGGCCCGATACGCAGTATTTT
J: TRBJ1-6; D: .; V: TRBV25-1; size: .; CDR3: CASSDMDLKNSPLHF; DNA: TGTGCCAGCAGTGATATGGATTTAAAAAATTCACCCCTCCACTTT
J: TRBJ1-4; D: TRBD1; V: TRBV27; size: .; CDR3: CASRETGSNEKLFF; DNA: TGTGCCAGCAGGGAGACAGGGTCTAATGAAAAACTGTTTTTT
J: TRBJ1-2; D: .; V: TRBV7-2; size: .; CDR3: CASSRDYGYTF; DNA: TGTGCCAGCAGCCGGGACTATGGCTACACCTTC
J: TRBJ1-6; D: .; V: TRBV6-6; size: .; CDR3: CATLPGPYNSPLHF; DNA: TGTGCCACTCTACCCGGACCATATAATTCACCCCTCCACTTT
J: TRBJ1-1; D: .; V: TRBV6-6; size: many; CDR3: CASSYSISATETEAFF; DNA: TGTGCCAGCAGTTACTCGATAAGTGCTACAGAGACTGAAGCTTTCTTT
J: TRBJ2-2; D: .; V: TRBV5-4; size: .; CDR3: CASSRSGGSRGELFF; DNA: TGTGCCAGCAGCCGCAGTGGGGGGTCTCGTGGGGAGCTGTTTTTT
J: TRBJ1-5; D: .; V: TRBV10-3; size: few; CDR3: CAIRDSNQPQHF; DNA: TGTGCCATCAGAGATAGCAATCAGCCCCAGCATTTT
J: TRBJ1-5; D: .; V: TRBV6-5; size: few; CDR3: CASSAQGRDQPQHF; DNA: TGTGCCAGCAGTGCCCAGGGGAGGGATCAGCCCCAGCATTTT
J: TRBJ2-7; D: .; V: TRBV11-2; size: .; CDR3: CASSLEYEQYF; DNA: TGTGCCAGCAGCTTAGAATACGAGCAGTACTTC
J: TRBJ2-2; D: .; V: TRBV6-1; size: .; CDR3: CASNLDRNTGELFF; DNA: TGTGCCAGCAACCTTGACCGGAACACCGGGGAGCTGTTTTTT
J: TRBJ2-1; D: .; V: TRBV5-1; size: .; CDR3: CASSLTVQSSYNEQFF; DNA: TGCGCCAGCAGCTTGACAGTTCAGAGCTCCTACAATGAGCAGTTCTTC
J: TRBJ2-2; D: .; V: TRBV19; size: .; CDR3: CASSMIGVGELFF; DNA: TGTGCCAGTAGTATGATAGGGGTCGGGGAGCTGTTTTTT
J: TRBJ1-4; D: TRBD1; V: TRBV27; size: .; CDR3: CASSSLGQGAGEKLFF; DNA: TGTGCCAGCAGTTCCTTAGGACAGGGGGCCGGTGAAAAACTGTTTTTT
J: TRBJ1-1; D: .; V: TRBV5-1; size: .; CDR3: CASSGSSSPEAFF; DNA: TGCGCCAGCAGCGGGTCATCGAGTCCCGAAGCTTTCTTT
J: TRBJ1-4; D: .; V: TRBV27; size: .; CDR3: CASKGSGQLGKLFF; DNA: TGTGCCAGCAAAGGTTCCGGACAGTTGGGAAAACTGTTTTTT
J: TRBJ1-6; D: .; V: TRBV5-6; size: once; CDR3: CASSLYQGGSPLHF; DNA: TGTGCCAGCAGCTTATACCAGGGAGGGTCACCCCTCCACTTT
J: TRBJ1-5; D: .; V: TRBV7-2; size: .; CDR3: CASSAGPGNQPQHF; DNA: TGTGCCAGCAGCGCGGGCCCTGGGAATCAGCCCCAGCATTTT
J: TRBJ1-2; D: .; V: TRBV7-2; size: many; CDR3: CASSQRYNYGYTF; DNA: TGTGCCAGCAGCCAGCGCTATAACTATGGCTACACCTTC
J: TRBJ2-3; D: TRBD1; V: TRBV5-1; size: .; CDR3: CASSLGGPTDTQYF; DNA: TGCGCCAGCAGCTTAGGGGGCCCCACAGATACGCAGTATTTT
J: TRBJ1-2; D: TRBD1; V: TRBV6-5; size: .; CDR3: CASSADRGYGYTF; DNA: TGTGCCAGCAGTGCCGACAGGGGCTATGGCTACACCTTC
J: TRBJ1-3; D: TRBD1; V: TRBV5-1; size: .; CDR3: CASSTAPGQGVYTIYF; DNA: TGCGCCAGCAGCACCGCTCCGGGACAGGGGGTTTACACCATATATTTT
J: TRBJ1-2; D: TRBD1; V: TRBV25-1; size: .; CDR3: CASSESGTGSPTF; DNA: TGTGCCAGCAGTGAAAGTGGGACAGGTAGTCCCACCTTC
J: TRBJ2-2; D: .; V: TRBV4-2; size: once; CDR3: CASSPGEGQNTGELFF; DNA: TGTGCCAGCAGCCCGGGGGAGGGACAAAACACCGGGGAGCTGTTTTTT
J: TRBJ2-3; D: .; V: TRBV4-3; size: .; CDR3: CASSQDDTSTDTQYF; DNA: TGCGCCAGCAGCCAAGACGATACTAGCACAGATACGCAGTATTTT
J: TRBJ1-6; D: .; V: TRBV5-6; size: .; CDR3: CASRPRGGYNSPLHF; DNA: TGTGCCAGCAGACCCAGGGGCGGCTATAATTCACCCCTCCACTTT
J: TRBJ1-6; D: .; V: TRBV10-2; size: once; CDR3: CASSRQGFDNSPLHF; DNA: TGCGCCAGCAGTAGGCAAGGTTTCGATAATTCACCCCTCCACTTT
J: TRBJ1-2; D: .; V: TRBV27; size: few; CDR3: CASSGGYGYTF; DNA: TGTGCCAGCAGTGGGGGTTATGGCTACACCTTC
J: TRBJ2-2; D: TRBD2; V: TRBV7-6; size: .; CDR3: CASSILAGATGELFF; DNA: TGTGCCAGCAGCATACTAGCGGGGGCGACCGGGGAGCTGTTTTTT
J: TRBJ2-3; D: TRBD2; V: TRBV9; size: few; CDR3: CASSGFERGDTDTQYF; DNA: TGTGCCAGCAGCGGGTTCGAGCGGGGCGACACAGATACGCAGTATTTT
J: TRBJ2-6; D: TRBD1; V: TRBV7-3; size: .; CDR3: CASSSYRGSGANVLTF; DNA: TGTGCCAGCAGCTCCTACAGGGGCTCTGGGGCCAACGTCCTGACTTTC
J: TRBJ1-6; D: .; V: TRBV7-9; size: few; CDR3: CASSFFDSNNSPLHF; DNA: TGTGCCAGCAGCTTTTTTGACAGCAATAATTCACCCCTCCACTTT
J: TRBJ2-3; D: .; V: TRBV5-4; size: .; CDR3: CASSSGTHGTDTQYF; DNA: TGTGCCAGCAGCTCCGGGACACACGGCACAGATACGCAGTATTTT
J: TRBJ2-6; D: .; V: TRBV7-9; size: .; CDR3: CASSSIQNSGANVLTF; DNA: TGTGCCAGCAGCTCCATACAGAACTCTGGGGCCAACGTCCTGACTTTC
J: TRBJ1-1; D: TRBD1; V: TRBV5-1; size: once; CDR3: CASSLGGQLNTEAFF; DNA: TGCGCCAGCAGCTTGGGGGGACAGTTGAACACTGAAGCTTTCTTT
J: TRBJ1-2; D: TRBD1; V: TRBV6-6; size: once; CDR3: CASSYYQGQGAHGYTF; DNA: TGTGCCAGCAGTTACTATCAGGGACAGGGGGCACATGGCTACACCTTC
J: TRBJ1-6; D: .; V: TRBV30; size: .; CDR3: CAWGLGSSYNSPLHF; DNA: TGTGCCTGGGGCCTTGGGAGCTCCTATAATTCACCCCTCCACTTT